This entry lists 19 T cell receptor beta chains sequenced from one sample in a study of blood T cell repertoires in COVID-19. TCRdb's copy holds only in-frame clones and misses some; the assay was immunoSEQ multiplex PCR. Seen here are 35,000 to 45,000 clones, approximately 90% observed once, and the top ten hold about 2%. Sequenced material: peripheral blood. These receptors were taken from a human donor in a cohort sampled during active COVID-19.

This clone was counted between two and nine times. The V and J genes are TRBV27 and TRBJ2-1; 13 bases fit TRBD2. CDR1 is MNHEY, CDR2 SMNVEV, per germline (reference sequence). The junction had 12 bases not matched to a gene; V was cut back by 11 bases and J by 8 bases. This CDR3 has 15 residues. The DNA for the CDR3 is TGTGCCCTCACAACCGGGACTAGCGGGGTCTATGAGCAGTTCTTC. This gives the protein CALTTGTSGVYEQFF.

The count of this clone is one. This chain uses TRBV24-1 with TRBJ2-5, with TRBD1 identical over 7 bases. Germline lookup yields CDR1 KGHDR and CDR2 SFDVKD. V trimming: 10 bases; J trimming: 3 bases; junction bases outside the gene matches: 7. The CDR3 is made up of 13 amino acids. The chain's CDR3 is CATKGALEETQYF. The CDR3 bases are TGTGCCACTAAGGGGGCACTTGAAGAGACCCAGTACTTC.

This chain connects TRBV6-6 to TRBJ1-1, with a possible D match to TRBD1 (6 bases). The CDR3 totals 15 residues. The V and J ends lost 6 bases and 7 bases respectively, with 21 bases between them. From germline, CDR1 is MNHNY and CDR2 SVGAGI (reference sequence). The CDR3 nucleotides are TGTGCCAGCAGCGATCCCCCAGAGGGCAGGGGTGAAGCTTTCTTT. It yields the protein CASSDPPEGRGEAFF.

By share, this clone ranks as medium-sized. The CDR3 is CASSEEGGPSGDPNTDTQYF. The CDR3 DNA is TGTGCCAGCAGTGAAGAAGGGGGGCCTAGCGGCGACCCTAACACAGATACGCAGTATTTT. The chain combines TRBV6-1 with TRBJ2-3, with TRBD2 as a possible D gene (7 bases). The CDR3 spans 20 residues. V was pared by 1 base and J by 2 bases, with 25 bases between. Germline lookup yields CDR1 MNHNS and CDR2 SASEGT.

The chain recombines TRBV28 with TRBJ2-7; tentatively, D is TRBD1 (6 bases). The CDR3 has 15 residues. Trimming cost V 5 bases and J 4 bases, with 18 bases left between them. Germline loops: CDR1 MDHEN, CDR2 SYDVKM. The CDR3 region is CASSISQGGGYEQYF. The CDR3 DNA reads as TGTGCCAGCAGTATTTCACAGGGTGGAGGATACGAGCAGTACTTC.

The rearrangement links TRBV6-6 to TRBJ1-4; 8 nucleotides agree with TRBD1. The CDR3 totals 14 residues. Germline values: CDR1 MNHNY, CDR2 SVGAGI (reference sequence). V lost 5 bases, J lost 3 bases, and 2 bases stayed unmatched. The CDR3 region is CASSPRGPNEKLFF. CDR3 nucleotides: TGTGCCAGCAGTCCCAGGGGGCCTAATGAAAAACTGTTTTTT.

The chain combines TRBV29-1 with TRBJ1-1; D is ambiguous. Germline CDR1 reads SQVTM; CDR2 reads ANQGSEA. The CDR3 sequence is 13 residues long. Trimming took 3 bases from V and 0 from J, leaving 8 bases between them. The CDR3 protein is CSVEVLMNTEAFF. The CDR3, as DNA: TGCAGCGTTGAGGTCCTAATGAACACTGAAGCTTTCTTT.

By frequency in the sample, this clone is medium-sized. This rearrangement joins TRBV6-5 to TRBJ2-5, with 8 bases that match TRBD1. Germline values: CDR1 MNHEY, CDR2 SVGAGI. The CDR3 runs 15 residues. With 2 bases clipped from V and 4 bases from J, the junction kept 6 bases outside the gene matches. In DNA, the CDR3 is TGTGCCAGCAGTTACGGGGCACAGGGGGGAGAGACCCAGTACTTC. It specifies CASSYGAQGGETQYF.

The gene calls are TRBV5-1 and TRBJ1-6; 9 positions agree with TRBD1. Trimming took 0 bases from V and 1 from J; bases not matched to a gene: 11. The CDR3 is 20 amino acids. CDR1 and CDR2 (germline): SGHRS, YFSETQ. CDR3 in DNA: TGCGCCAGCAGCTTGGCGATCCCGGGACAGGGAGCATCCTATAATTCACCCCTCCACTTT. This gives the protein CASSLAIPGQGASYNSPLHF.

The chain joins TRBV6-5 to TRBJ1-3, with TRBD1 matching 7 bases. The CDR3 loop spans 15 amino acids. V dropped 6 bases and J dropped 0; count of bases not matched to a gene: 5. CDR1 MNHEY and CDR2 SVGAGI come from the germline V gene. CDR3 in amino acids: CASRPDRDSGNTIYF. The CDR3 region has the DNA TGTGCCAGCAGACCCGACAGGGACTCTGGAAACACCATATATTTT.

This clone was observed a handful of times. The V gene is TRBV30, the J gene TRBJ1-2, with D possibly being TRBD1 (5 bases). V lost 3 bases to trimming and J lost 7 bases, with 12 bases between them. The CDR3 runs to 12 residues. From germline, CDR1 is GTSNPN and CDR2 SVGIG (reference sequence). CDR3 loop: CAWRWGIGGYTF. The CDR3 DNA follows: TGTGCCTGGAGATGGGGCATAGGTGGCTACACCTTC.

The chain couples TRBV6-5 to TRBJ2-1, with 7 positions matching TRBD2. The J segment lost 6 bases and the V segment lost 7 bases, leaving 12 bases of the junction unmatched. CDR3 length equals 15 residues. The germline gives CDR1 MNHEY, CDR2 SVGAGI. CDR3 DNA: TGTGCCAGCAAAAGGACTAGTAGGTTCCCCAATGAGCAGTTCTTC. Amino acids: CASKRTSRFPNEQFF.

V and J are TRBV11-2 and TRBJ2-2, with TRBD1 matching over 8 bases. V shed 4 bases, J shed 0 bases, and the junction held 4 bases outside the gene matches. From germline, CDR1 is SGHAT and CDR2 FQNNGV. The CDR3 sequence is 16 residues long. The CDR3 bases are TGTGCCAGCAGCTGGGGGGACAGGTCGAACACCGGGGAGCTGTTTTTT. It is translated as CASSWGDRSNTGELFF.

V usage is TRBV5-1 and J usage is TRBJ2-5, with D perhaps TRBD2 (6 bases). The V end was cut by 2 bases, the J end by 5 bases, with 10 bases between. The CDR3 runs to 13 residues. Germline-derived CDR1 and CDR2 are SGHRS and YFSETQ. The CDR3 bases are TGCGCCAGCAGCTTTATAAGCGGGGAGACCCAGTACTTC. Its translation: CASSFISGETQYF.

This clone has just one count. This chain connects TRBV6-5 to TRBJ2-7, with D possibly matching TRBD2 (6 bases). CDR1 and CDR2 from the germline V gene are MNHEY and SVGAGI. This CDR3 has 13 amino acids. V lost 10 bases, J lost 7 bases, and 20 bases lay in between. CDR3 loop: CATGIRGSGEQYF. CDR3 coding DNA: TGTGCCACCGGAATCCGGGGGTCTGGGGAGCAGTACTTC.

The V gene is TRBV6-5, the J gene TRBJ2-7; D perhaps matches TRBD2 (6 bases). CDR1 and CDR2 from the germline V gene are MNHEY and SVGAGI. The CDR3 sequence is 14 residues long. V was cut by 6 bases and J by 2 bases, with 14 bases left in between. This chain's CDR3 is CASSTGLGAYEQYF. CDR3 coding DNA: TGTGCCAGCAGCACGGGACTGGGGGCCTACGAGCAGTACTTC.

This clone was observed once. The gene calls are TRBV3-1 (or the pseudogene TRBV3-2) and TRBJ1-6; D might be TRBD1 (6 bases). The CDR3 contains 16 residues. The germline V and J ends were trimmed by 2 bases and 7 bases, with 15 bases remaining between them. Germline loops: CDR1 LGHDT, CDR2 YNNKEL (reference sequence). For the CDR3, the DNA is TGTGCCAGCAGCCAACCCAGCGGGGGCTGGAATTCACCCCTCCACTTT. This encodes CASSQPSGGWNSPLHF.

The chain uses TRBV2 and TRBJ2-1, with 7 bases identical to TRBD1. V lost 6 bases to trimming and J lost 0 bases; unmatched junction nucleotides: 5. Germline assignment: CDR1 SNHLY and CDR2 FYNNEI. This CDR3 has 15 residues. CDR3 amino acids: CASRVRQGSYNEQFF. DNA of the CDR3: TGTGCCAGCAGGGTCAGACAGGGCTCCTACAATGAGCAGTTCTTC.

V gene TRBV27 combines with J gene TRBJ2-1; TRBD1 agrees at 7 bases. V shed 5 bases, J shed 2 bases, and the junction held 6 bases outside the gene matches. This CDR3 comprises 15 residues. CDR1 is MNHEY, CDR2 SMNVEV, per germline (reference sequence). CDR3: CASSPTGFPYNEQFF. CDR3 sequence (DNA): TGTGCCAGCAGTCCGACAGGGTTCCCCTACAATGAGCAGTTCTTC.